The 27 T cell receptor beta chains listed next were all sequenced from one sample in a study of metastatic and nonmetastatic thyroid tumors (dated by TCRdb to the early 2020s). Library preparation used PCR. The sequencer was an Illumina HiSeq 4000. TCRdb reanalyzed the raw reads on its own, using fastp at Q25 for trimming and MiXCR for clone calling, and kept in-frame beta chains. The table for this sample lists over 35,000 clones; approximately 15% of them were counted only once. 8% to 9.5% of the sample belongs to the ten largest clones. None of the patients had been given any treatment before thyroid surgery. Sequenced material: blood. The source of these receptors is a female donor with papillary thyroid cancer or a benign thyroid nodule (not recorded which). Some clones in this sample may be carry-over from other donors' samples.

In the case of this clone: The CDR3 end shows no conserved phenylalanine or tryptophan, and so a read error is likely. The V call is TRBV12-3 or TRBV12-4, the J call TRBJ2-1, with D hard to call. Trimming left V 5 bases short and J 6 bases short, with 5 bases between. The CDR3 runs 11 residues. As DNA, the CDR3 is TGTGCCAGCAGTAGCTGCAATGAGCAGTTCATC. It is translated as CASSSCNEQFI.

This clone has ten or more counts. The chain joins TRBV5-6 to TRBJ2-1; the D is unclear. Germline V gene lookup returns CDR1 SGHDT and CDR2 YYEEEE. CDR3 length: 16 residues. V was clipped by 0 bases and J by 0 bases, with 10 bases between them. CDR3 loop: CASSLEGESSYNEQFF. In nucleotides, the CDR3 is TGTGCCAGCAGCTTGGAGGGTGAGAGCTCCTACAATGAGCAGTTCTTC.

The chain combines TRBV6-2 or TRBV6-3 with TRBJ1-1; D is uncertain. Germline CDR1 is MNHEY and CDR2 is SVGEGT. The V gene lost 5 bases and the J gene lost 0 bases, with 13 bases spanning the gap. The CDR3 runs to 15 residues. This CDR3 is CASSPYTELNTEAFF. In DNA form, the CDR3 reads TGTGCCAGCAGTCCTTACACGGAATTGAACACTGAAGCTTTCTTT.

As concerns this clone: One junction end does not reproduce the germline sequence, and a read error may be involved. This chain uses TRBV2 with TRBJ2-1; D may be TRBD2 (5 bases). This CDR3 has 13 amino acids. Germline V gives CDR1 SNHLY, CDR2 FYNNEI. CDR3 residues: CASSAEVFNGQFF. Written as DNA, the CDR3 is TGTGCCAGCAGTGCGGAGGTATTTAATGGGCAGTTCTTC.

Ten or more counts support this clone. The genes are TRBV6-1 and TRBJ2-7, with TRBD2 identical over 7 bases. CDR3 length: 14 amino acids. J lost 2 bases, V lost 6 bases, and 7 bases had no gene match. Germline V lookup: CDR1 MNHNS, CDR2 SASEGT. CDR3 in DNA: TGTGCCAGCAGCCAGCGGGAAAGACCCTACGAGCAGTACTTC. It specifies CASSQRERPYEQYF.

The gene calls are TRBV28 and TRBJ2-3; 10 bases agree with TRBD2. The junction had 16 bases not matched to a gene; V was cut back by 5 bases and J by 5 bases. The CDR3 has 18 amino acids. CDR1 and CDR2 (germline): MDHEN, SYDVKM. CDR3 loop: CASSPTAGGPYGRDTQYF. CDR3 nucleotide sequence: TGTGCCAGCAGTCCCACAGCGGGAGGGCCGTACGGCAGAGATACGCAGTATTTT.

This clone was observed many times. The V and J genes are TRBV12-3 or TRBV12-4 and TRBJ1-1; unclear D gene. V lost 7 bases to trimming and J lost 5 bases, with 11 bases between them. There are 12 residues in the CDR3. CDR3 residues: CASTFGGTEAFF. The DNA of the CDR3 is TGTGCCAGCACCTTTGGCGGGACTGAAGCTTTCTTT.

This clone was counted ten times or more. The rearrangement joins TRBV5-1 to TRBJ2-5; TRBD2 matches 14 bases. The CDR3 loop spans 16 amino acids. Germline CDR1 and CDR2: SGHRS and YFSETQ. Germline trimming cut 4 bases from V and 2 bases from J; bases unmatched to any gene: 4. The CDR3 loop reads CASSPGLAGAQETQYF. As DNA, the CDR3 is TGCGCCAGCAGCCCGGGACTAGCGGGAGCTCAAGAGACCCAGTACTTC.

This clone showed up many times. The V gene is TRBV7-6, the J gene TRBJ2-1; D gene unclear. Deletions cut 3 bases from V and 0 bases from J, with 15 bases between. The CDR3 sequence is 17 residues long. Germline V CDR1 and CDR2: SGHVS, FNYEAQ. CDR3 nucleotides: TGTGCCAGCAGCTTTATCACTGGGGATAGCTCCTACAATGAGCAGTTCTTC. As protein: CASSFITGDSSYNEQFF.

This clone was recorded a few times. This chain connects TRBV15 to TRBJ2-7, with unresolved D. V lost 1 base to trimming and J lost 1 base, with 2 bases between them. The V gene's germline CDR1 is LNHNV and CDR2 YYDKDF (reference sequence). This CDR3 region has 12 residues. The DNA for the CDR3 is TGTGCCACCAGCAGAGGATCCTACGAGCAGTACTTC. Amino acids: CATSRGSYEQYF.

This clone has just a few counts. The rearrangement links TRBV29-1 to TRBJ2-7; 10 bases map to TRBD1. J gave up 3 bases and V 7 bases, and 3 bases lay outside the gene matches. Germline V gene sequence: CDR1 SQVTM, CDR2 ANQGSEA. This CDR3 is built from 12 residues. The CDR3 DNA is TGCAGCGCCCGGACAGGGGGCTACGAGCAGTACTTC. It codes for CSARTGGYEQYF.

This clone was seen a handful of times. A read error may account for a junction end that differs from germline. This sequence joins TRBV6-1 and TRBJ2-1; 7 nucleotides line up with TRBD2. Looked up from germline, CDR1 is MNHNS and CDR2 is SASEGT. The CDR3 is 14 residues long. The CDR3 sequence: CASLSGNTYNEQLF. For the CDR3, the DNA is TGTGCCAGCCTCAGCGGGAATACCTACAATGAGCAGCTCTTC.

Many counts were recorded for this clone. V and J are TRBV25-1 and TRBJ1-2, with D unclear. The CDR3 has 13 amino acids. Germline V gene data show CDR1 as MGHDK and CDR2 as SYGVNS. V lost 5 bases and J lost 8, with 15 bases in between. For the CDR3, the DNA is TGTGCCAGCAGTCCCTGGTCGTCAGACGGCTACACCTTC. Translated, it gives CASSPWSSDGYTF.

This chain uses TRBV7-3 with TRBJ2-2, with TRBD1 matching over 10 bases. The CDR3 is made up of 17 amino acids. Germline V lookup: CDR1 SGHTA, CDR2 FQGTGA. V was pared by 5 bases and J by 9 bases, with 15 bases of the junction left unmatched. For the CDR3, the DNA is TGTGCCAGCAGCCTGGACAGGGGGTCGGGTCAGTCCAGGGAGCTGTTTTTT. Amino acids: CASSLDRGSGQSRELFF.

In this sample, this clone turned up many times. V gene TRBV4-1 combines with J gene TRBJ2-7, with D unclear. V lost 1 base and J lost 0, with 10 bases in between. Germline loops: CDR1 MGHRA, CDR2 YSYEKL. The CDR3 is made up of 15 amino acids. The CDR3 region has the DNA TGCGCCAGCAGCCAAGGCGAGACAAACTCCTACGAGCAGTACTTC. This encodes CASSQGETNSYEQYF.

The V call is TRBV11-2, the J call TRBJ2-4; the match to TRBD2 covers 15 bases. Germline V CDR1 and CDR2: SGHAT, FQNNGV. V trimming: 3 bases; J trimming: 2 bases; junction bases outside the gene matches: 8. The CDR3 runs 19 residues. The CDR3 loop is CASSFGGLAGGGTKNIQYF. The CDR3, as DNA: TGTGCCAGCAGCTTCGGAGGACTAGCGGGAGGGGGGACCAAAAACATTCAGTACTTC.

In this sample, this clone turned up many times. DNA of the CDR3: TGTGCCAGCAGTAGTGGCTTCTCTGGAAACACCATATATTTT. Its protein is CASSSGFSGNTIYF. The genes are TRBV6-1 and TRBJ1-3; D is uncertain. Germline assignment: CDR1 MNHNS and CDR2 SASEGT. The CDR3 runs to 14 residues. The ends were cut back, 5 bases at V and 0 bases at J, with 8 bases in the middle.

This clone was seen many times. V gene TRBV4-2 combines with J gene TRBJ1-3; tentatively, D is TRBD1 (5 bases). The CDR3 sequence is 15 residues long. Germline V gives CDR1 LGHNA, CDR2 YNFKEQ. Deletions cut 3 bases from V and 0 bases from J, with 9 bases between. For the CDR3, the DNA is TGTGCCAGCAGCCAGGCGGACACCTCTGGAAACACCATATATTTT. It specifies CASSQADTSGNTIYF.

This clone was found many times. This chain uses TRBV4-1 with TRBJ1-1; D not resolved. The CDR3 is 16 amino acids. The V end was cut by 0 bases, the J end by 0 bases, with 11 bases between. Germline values: CDR1 MGHRA, CDR2 YSYEKL. CDR3 region: CASSQDVGRLNTEAFF. CDR3 bases: TGCGCCAGCAGCCAAGATGTTGGCAGACTGAACACTGAAGCTTTCTTT.

This clone was seen repeatedly, ten times or more. The V and J genes are TRBV9 and TRBJ1-1, with D possibly matching TRBD1 (6 bases). This CDR3 is 13 amino acids long. Looked up from germline, CDR1 is SGDLS and CDR2 is YYNGEE. Trimming took 6 bases from V and 2 from J, leaving 11 bases between them. CDR3 nucleotide sequence: TGTGCCAGCACTGGACAGAAAAACACTGAAGCTTTCTTT. Translation: CASTGQKNTEAFF.

The chain has TRBV6-1 and TRBJ2-3; D unresolved. Trimming removed 7 bases at V and 8 bases at J, with 25 bases between. The CDR3 has 16 amino acids. Germline values: CDR1 MNHNS, CDR2 SASEGT. The CDR3 nucleotides are TGTGCCAGCACCGCACCGGATACACAACTGATTGGTACGCAGTATTTT. Translating it yields CASTAPDTQLIGTQYF.

Notes on this clone: One end of the junction varies from germline; a read error may be responsible. The J gene is TRBJ1-2, the V gene TRBV9; TRBD1 agrees at 8 bases. The CDR3 sequence is 13 residues long. From germline, CDR1 is SGDLS and CDR2 YYNGEE. The CDR3 reads CASSARTGYVYTF. The CDR3, as DNA: TGTGCCAGCAGCGCGAGGACAGGGTATGTCTACACCTTC.

This clone has only a few counts. A clone one base away is much larger, so this may be a read error. Distinct nucleotide sequences in the sample also encode this CDR3. V gene TRBV7-9 combines with J gene TRBJ1-3; D perhaps matches TRBD1 (5 bases). In germline, CDR1 is SEHNR, CDR2 FQNEAQ (reference sequence). This CDR3 is 15 amino acids long. The DNA of the CDR3 is TGCGCCAGCAGCTTCCAGGGAAACTCTGGAAACACCATATATTTT. Translated: CASSFQGNSGNTIYF.

There are many counts of this clone. The rearrangement uses TRBV5-1 and TRBJ1-4, with D perhaps matching TRBD1 (5 bases). Trimming removed 5 bases at V and 8 bases at J, with 10 bases between. This CDR3 has 12 amino acids. Germline assignment: CDR1 SGHRS and CDR2 YFSETQ. The CDR3 bases are TGCGCCAGCAGGGGGCGTGGGGAAAAACTGTTTTTT. Translated: CASRGRGEKLFF.

This clone was counted many times. The chain has TRBV5-1 and TRBJ2-5; 7 bases are a match to TRBD1. This CDR3 is built from 14 residues. Germline lookup yields CDR1 SGHRS and CDR2 YFSETQ. With 5 bases clipped from V and 3 bases from J, the junction kept 7 bases outside the gene matches. The CDR3 DNA sequence: TGCGCCAGCAGGAAGGGACAGCAGAAAGAGACCCAGTACTTC. It encodes CASRKGQQKETQYF.

The rearrangement joins TRBV24-1 to TRBJ1-1, with TRBD1 identical over 12 bases. There are 16 residues in the CDR3. The ends lost 12 bases at V and 2 bases at J; junction bases unmatched: 12. The germline gives CDR1 KGHDR, CDR2 SFDVKD. CDR3 DNA: TGTGCCTCCTGGGACAGGGGGCATGAAAAAAACACTGAAGCTTTCTTT. Its protein product is CASWDRGHEKNTEAFF.

At least ten counts were recorded for this clone. The rearrangement uses TRBV27 and TRBJ1-3, with D unresolved. Germline CDR1 reads MNHEY; CDR2 reads SMNVEV (reference sequence). This CDR3 comprises 13 residues. V lost 7 bases and J lost 2, with 9 bases in between. CDR3 sequence (DNA): TGTGCCAGCAAGGGCAGAGCTGGAAACACCATATATTTT. Residues: CASKGRAGNTIYF.